This T cell receptor (beta chain) was recovered during a study of control samples from healthy donors and cancer patients. The CDR3 length is 18 residues. Germline V CDR1 and CDR2: LNHDA, SQIVND (reference sequence). V was clipped by 3 bases and J by 13 bases; unmatched bases: 22. Assay used: immunoSEQ multiplex PCR; TCRdb lists only in-frame clones, some missing. The sample lists some 87,000 clones, roughly 89% seen once, with about a sixth in the top ten. The sequencing input was blood. The chain carries TRBV19 and TRBJ2-1; TRBD2 matches 9 bases. This TCR came from a man aged 25-40 years in good health. The CDR3 protein is CASSIPSPRLAGRLSQFF. DNA for the CDR3: TGTGCCAGTAGTATCCCTAGCCCGAGGCTAGCGGGGCGCTTAAGTCAGTTCTTC.